A single count supports the clone carrying this T cell receptor (beta chain). The antigen remains undetermined. Germline CDR1 reads SNHLY; CDR2 reads FYNNEI. Trimming left V 6 bases short and J 9 bases short, with 18 bases between. This CDR3 region has 15 residues. The data were taken from a study of OX40 agonist ivuxolimab in advanced cancers. The study, taken as a whole, reports: Mean expanded clone counts were higher in CD8+ than CD4+ T cells.

The table came from immunoSEQ multiplex PCR; TCRdb's copy has only in-frame clones and leaves some out. This table has some 130,000 clones, 90% appearing once. Collection of blood occurred at baseline, at cycle 4 day 1, and at cycle 7 day 1. The clonotype originates from an adult with an advanced solid tumor such as melanoma, head and neck, liver or kidney cancer. Sequences were derived from CD4+ or CD8+ T cells sorted from blood, sampled in a trial of the OX40 agonist ivuxolimab. The J gene is TRBJ1-6, the V gene TRBV2; D may be TRBD1 (5 bases). The CDR3 nucleotides are TGTGCCAGCAGCTCGGACCGGGGCGTTGGTTCACCCCTCCACTTT. This sequence encodes CASSSDRGVGSPLHF.